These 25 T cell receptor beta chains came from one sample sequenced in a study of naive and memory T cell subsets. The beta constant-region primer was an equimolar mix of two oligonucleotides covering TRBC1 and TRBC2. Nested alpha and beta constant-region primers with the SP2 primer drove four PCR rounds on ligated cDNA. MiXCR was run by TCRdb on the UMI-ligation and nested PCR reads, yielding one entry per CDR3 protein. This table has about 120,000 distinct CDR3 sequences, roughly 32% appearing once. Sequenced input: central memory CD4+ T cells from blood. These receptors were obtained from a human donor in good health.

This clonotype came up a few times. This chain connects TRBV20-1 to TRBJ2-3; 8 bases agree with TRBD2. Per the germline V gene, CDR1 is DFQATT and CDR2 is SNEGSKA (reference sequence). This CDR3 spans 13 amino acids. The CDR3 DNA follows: TGCAGCAAAAGCGGGGGAGGCACAGATACGCAGTATTTT. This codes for CSKSGGGTDTQYF.

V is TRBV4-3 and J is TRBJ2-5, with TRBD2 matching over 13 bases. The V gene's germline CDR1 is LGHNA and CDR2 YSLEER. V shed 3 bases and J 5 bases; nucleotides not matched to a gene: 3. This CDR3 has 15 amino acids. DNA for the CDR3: TGCGCCAGCAGCCAGGGACTAGCGGGATCGGAGACCCAGTACTTC. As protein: CASSQGLAGSETQYF.

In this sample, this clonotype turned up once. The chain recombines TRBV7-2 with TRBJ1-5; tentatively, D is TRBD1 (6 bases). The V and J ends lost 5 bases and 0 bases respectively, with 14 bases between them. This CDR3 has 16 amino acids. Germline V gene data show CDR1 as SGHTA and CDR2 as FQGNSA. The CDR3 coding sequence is TGTGCCAGCAGCCCTAGGACAGTTTATAGCAATCAGCCCCAGCATTTT. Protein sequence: CASSPRTVYSNQPQHF.

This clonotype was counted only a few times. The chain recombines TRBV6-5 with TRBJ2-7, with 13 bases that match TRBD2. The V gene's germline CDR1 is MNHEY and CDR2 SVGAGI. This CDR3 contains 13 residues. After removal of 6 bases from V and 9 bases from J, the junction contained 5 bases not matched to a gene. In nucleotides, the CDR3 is TGTGCCAGCAGCCTGGGACTAGCGGGACCGCAGTACTTC. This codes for CASSLGLAGPQYF.

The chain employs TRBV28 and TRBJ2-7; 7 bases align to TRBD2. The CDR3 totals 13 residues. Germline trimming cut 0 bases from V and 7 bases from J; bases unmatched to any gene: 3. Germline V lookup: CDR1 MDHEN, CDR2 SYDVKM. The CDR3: CASSLWGAGEQYF. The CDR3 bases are TGTGCCAGCAGTTTATGGGGAGCGGGGGAGCAGTACTTC.

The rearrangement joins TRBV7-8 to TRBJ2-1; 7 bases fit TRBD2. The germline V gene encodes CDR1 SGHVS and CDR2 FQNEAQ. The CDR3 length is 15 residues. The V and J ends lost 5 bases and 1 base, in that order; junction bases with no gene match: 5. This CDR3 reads CASSAGAGSYNEQFF. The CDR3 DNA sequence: TGTGCCAGCAGCGCCGGAGCGGGATCCTACAATGAGCAGTTCTTC.

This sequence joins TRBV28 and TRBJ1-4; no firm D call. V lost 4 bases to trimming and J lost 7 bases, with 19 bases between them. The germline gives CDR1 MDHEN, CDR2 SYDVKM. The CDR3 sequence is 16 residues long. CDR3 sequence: CASSSVDSGWGEKLFF. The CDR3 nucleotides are TGTGCCAGCAGTTCAGTGGACTCGGGCTGGGGTGAAAAACTGTTTTTT.

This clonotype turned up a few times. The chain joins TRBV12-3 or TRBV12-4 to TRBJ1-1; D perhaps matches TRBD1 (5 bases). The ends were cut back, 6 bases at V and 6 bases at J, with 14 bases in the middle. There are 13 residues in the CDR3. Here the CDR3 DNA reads TGTGCCAGCAGCCCCCGAGGCAGGGCTGAAGCTTTCTTT. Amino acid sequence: CASSPRGRAEAFF.

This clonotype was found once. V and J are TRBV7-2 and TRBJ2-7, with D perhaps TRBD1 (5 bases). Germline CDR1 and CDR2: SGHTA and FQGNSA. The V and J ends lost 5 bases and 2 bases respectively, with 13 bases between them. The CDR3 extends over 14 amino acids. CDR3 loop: CASSKHSTAYEQYF. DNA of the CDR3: TGTGCCAGCAGCAAACACTCGACAGCCTACGAGCAGTACTTC.

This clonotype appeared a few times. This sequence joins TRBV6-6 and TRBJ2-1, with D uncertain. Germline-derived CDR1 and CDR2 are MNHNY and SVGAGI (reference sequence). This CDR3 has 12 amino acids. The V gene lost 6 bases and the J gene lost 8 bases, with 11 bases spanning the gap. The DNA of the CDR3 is TGTGCCAGCAGCCTGTCGGCGGATGAGCAGTTCTTC. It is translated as CASSLSADEQFF.

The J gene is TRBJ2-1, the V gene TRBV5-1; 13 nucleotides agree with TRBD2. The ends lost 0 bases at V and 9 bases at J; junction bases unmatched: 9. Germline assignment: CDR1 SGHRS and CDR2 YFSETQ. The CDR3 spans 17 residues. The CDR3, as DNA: TGCGCCAGCAGCTTGGCCCAGGGACTAGCGGGAATCGGTGAGCAGTTCTTC. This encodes CASSLAQGLAGIGEQFF.

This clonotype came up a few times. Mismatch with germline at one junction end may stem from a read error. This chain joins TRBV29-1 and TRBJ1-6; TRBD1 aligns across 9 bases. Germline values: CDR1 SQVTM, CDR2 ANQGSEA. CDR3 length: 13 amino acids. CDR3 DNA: TGTAGCGTTGGGACAGGGAGAAATTCACCCCTCCACTTT. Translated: CSVGTGRNSPLHF.

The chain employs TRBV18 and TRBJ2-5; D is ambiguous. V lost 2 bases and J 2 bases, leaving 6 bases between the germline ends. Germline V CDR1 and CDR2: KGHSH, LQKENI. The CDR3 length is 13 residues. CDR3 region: CASSPGRQETQYF. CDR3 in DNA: TGTGCCAGCTCACCAGGAAGACAAGAGACCCAGTACTTC. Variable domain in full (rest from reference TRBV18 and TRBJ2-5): NAGVMQNPRHLVRRRGQEARLRCSPMKGHSHVYWYRQLPEEGLKFMVYLQKENIIDESGMPKERFSAEFPKEGPSILRIQQVVRGDSAAYFCASSPGRQETQYFGPGTRLLVL.

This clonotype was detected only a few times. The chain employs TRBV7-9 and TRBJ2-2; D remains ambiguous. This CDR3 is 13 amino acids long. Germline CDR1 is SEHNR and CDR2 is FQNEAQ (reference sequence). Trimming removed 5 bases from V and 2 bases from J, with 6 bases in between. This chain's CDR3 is CASSVANTGELFF. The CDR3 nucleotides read TGTGCCAGCAGCGTCGCTAACACCGGGGAGCTGTTTTTT.

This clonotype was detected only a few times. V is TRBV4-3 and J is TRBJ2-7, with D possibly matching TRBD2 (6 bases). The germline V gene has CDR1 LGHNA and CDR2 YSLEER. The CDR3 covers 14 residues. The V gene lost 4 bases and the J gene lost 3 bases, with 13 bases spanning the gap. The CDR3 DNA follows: TGCGCCAGCAGCCTTAGCGGAGAGGGCTACGAGCAGTACTTC. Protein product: CASSLSGEGYEQYF.

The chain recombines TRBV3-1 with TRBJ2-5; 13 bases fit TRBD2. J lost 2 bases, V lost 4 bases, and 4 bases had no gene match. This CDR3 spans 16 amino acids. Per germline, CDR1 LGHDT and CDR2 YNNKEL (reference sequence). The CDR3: CASSPGTSGDQETQYF. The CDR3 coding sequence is TGTGCCAGCAGCCCCGGGACTAGCGGGGATCAAGAGACCCAGTACTTC.

The CDR3 DNA sequence: TGTGCCAGCAGTAGACTGGCAGATACGCAGTATTTT. Translation gives CASSRLADTQYF. The genes are TRBV6-2 or TRBV6-3 and TRBJ2-3; D remains unclear. Germline V gives CDR1 MNHEY, CDR2 SVGEGT. This CDR3 is 12 amino acids long. V gave up 5 bases and J gave up 4 bases, with 7 bases separating them.

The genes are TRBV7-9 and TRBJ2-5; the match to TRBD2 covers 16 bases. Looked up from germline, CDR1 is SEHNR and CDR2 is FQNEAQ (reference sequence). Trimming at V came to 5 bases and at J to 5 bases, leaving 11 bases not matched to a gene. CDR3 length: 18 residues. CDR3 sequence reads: CASSRSGTSGRAWETQYF. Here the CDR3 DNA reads TGTGCCAGCAGCCGGTCCGGGACTAGCGGGAGGGCCTGGGAGACCCAGTACTTC.

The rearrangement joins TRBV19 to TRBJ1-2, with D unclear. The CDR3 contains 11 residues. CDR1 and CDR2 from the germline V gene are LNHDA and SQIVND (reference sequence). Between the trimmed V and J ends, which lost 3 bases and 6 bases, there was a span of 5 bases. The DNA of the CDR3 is TGTGCCAGTAGTATTTCAAATGGCTACACCTTC. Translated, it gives CASSISNGYTF.

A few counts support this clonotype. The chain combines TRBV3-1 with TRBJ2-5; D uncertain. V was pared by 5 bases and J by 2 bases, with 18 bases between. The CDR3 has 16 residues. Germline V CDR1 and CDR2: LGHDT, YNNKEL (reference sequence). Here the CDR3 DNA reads TGTGCCAGCAGCTCACAAGCTAGTGCCCCTCAAGAGACCCAGTACTTC. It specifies CASSSQASAPQETQYF.

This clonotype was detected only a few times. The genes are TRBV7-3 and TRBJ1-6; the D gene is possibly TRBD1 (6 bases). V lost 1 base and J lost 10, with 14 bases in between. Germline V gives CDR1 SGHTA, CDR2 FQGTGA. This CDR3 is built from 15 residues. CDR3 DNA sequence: TGTGCCAGCAGCTTAATAGGGGGGCGCGGATCACCCCTCCACTTT. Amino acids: CASSLIGGRGSPLHF.

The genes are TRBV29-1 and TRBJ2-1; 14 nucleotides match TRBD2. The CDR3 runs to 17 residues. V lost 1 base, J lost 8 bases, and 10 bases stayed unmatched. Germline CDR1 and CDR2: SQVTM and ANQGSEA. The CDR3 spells CSVEGLTSGRAFDEQFF. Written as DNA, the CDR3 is TGCAGCGTTGAAGGCCTGACTAGCGGGAGGGCCTTCGATGAGCAGTTCTTC.

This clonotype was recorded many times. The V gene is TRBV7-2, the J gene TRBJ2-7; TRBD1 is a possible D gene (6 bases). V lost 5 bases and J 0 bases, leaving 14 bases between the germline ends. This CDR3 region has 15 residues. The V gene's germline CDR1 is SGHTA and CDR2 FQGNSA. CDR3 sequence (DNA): TGTGCCAGCAGCGGTTTAAGGGGGAGCTCCTACGAGCAGTACTTC. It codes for CASSGLRGSSYEQYF.

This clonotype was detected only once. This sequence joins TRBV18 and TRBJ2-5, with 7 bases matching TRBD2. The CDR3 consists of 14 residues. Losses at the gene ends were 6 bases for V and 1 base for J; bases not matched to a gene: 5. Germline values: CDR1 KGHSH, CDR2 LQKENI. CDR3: CASSSSGGQETQYF. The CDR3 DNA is TGTGCCAGCTCCTCTAGCGGAGGCCAAGAGACCCAGTACTTC.

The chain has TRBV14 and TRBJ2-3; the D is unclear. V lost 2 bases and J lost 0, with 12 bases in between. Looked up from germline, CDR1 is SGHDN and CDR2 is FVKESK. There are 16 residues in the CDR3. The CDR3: CASSQTKAISTDTQYF. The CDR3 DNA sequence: TGTGCCAGCAGCCAAACAAAGGCTATAAGCACAGATACGCAGTATTTT.